These 12 T cell receptor beta chains originate from one sample sequenced in a study of T cells after posttransplantation cyclophosphamide. Produced via immunoSEQ multiplex PCR; TCRdb's table is partial and in-frame only. The repertoire holds some 45,000 clones, with 80% to 95% as singletons. Cyclophosphamide on days +3 and +4 followed busulfan-fludarabine conditioning and a marrow graft. This sample comprised PBMCs, obtained less than 70 days after allogeneic stem cell transplant with posttransplant cyclophosphamide. The origin of the receptors is a male patient aged 60-70 years who received an allogeneic stem cell transplant from a related donor and was CMV-positive. These T cells may partly come from the graft donor.

This clone was counted once. CDR3 in DNA: TGCGCCAGCAGCGCCCGGCAAGGACAAGCCATCTACGAGCAGTACTTC. Translated, it gives CASSARQGQAIYEQYF. The chain employs TRBV5-1 and TRBJ2-7, with D possibly matching TRBD1 (5 bases). CDR1 and CDR2 from the germline V gene are SGHRS and YFSETQ. Between the trimmed V and J ends, which lost 4 bases and 3 bases, there was a span of 20 bases. The CDR3 runs 16 residues.

J is TRBJ1-1 and V is TRBV4-1; tentative D call: TRBD1 (5 bases). The CDR3 consists of 15 residues. Trimming took 1 base from V and 1 from J, leaving 10 bases between them. CDR1 is MGHRA, CDR2 YSYEKL, per germline. For the CDR3, the DNA is TGCGCCAGCAGCCAAGGTCGGGGGGGGAACACTGAAGCTTTCTTT. It specifies CASSQGRGGNTEAFF.

The chain uses TRBV7-9 and TRBJ2-3; a weak D match, TRBD2 (5 bases). Trimming shortened V by 2 bases and J by 6 bases, and 15 bases separated the two germline ends. There are 15 residues in the CDR3. Germline V gives CDR1 SEHNR, CDR2 FQNEAQ (reference sequence). Written as DNA, the CDR3 is TGTGCCAGCAGCTTATATAACGGGATTACGGATACGCAGTATTTT. Its translation: CASSLYNGITDTQYF. Full variable domain (rest looked up from reference TRBV7-9 and TRBJ2-3): DTGVSQNPRHKITKRGQNVTFRCDPISEHNRLYWYRQTLGQGPEFLTYFQNEAQLEKSRLLSDRFSAERPKGSFSTLEIQRTEQGDSAMYLCASSLYNGITDTQYFGPGTRLTVL.

A few counts support this clone. The chain has TRBV7-8 and TRBJ1-2; D is possibly TRBD1 (5 bases). Trimming took off 0 bases at V and 7 bases at J, with 15 bases between the two ends. Germline loops: CDR1 SGHVS, CDR2 FQNEAQ. The CDR3 is 15 amino acids. The CDR3 DNA is TGTGCCAGCAGCTTAGCGGCTGCAGGGCAAGGTGGCTACACCTTC. Residues: CASSLAAAGQGGYTF.

This clone showed up just once. This chain links TRBV9 with TRBJ2-1; 10 bases fit TRBD1. CDR1 is SGDLS, CDR2 YYNGEE, per germline. The J segment lost 3 bases and the V segment lost 1 base, leaving 4 bases of the junction unmatched. The CDR3 runs 16 residues. This CDR3 reads CASSVSGTGVYNEQFF. CDR3 bases: TGTGCCAGCAGCGTATCCGGGACAGGGGTCTACAATGAGCAGTTCTTC.

The CDR3 coding sequence is TGCGCCAGCAGCTTGAGCACTAACTTGAGGGATGGCTACACCTTC. It yields the protein CASSLSTNLRDGYTF. The chain joins TRBV5-1 to TRBJ1-2; D gene uncertain. Germline-derived CDR1 and CDR2 are SGHRS and YFSETQ. The CDR3 is made up of 15 amino acids. Trimming removed 1 base from V and 6 bases from J, with 16 bases in between.

The rearrangement uses TRBV9 and TRBJ1-1, with a weak D call TRBD1 (6 bases). The CDR3 spans 15 residues. Trimming shortened V by 4 bases and J by 1 base, and 14 bases separated the two germline ends. Per germline, CDR1 SGDLS and CDR2 YYNGEE. The CDR3 region is CASSRMGGRNTEAFF. The CDR3 DNA follows: TGTGCCAGCAGCCGGATGGGGGGGCGGAACACTGAAGCTTTCTTT.

The genes are TRBV9 and TRBJ1-1; 9 bases match TRBD1. J was trimmed by 1 base and V by 4 bases; bases with no gene match: 8. Germline-derived CDR1 and CDR2 are SGDLS and YYNGEE. The CDR3 is made up of 16 amino acids. The CDR3 coding sequence is TGTGCCAGCAGCCTGGGACAGGGCCGAAAGAACACTGAAGCTTTCTTT. Amino acids: CASSLGQGRKNTEAFF.

In its sample, this clone was seen a few times. This rearrangement joins TRBV5-4 to TRBJ1-4, with a weak D call TRBD1 (5 bases). V was cut by 0 bases and J by 3 bases, with 6 bases left in between. Germline assignment: CDR1 SGHNT and CDR2 YYREEE (reference sequence). This CDR3 spans 14 amino acids. CDR3 loop: CASSLGRANEKLFF. In DNA form, the CDR3 reads TGTGCCAGCAGCTTGGGCAGGGCTAATGAAAAACTGTTTTTT.

The V and J genes are TRBV30 and TRBJ2-2, with 7 bases identical to TRBD2. J was trimmed by 1 base and V by 4 bases; bases with no gene match: 3. CDR3 size: 14 residues. Germline CDR1 reads GTSNPN; CDR2 reads SVGIG (reference sequence). The CDR3 loop is CAWKSGENTGELFF. In nucleotides, the CDR3 is TGTGCCTGGAAAAGCGGGGAGAACACCGGGGAGCTGTTTTTT.

CDR3 nucleotide sequence: TGTGCCAGCAGCTTGGGTCCCGGGTATGGCTACACCTTC. Its translation is CASSLGPGYGYTF. The rearrangement uses TRBV5-5 and TRBJ1-2; no firm D call. Trimming stripped 0 bases from V and 5 bases from J, with 8 bases between. Germline V CDR1 and CDR2: SGHKS, YYEKEE (reference sequence). This CDR3 is 13 amino acids long.

This sequence joins TRBV7-2 and TRBJ2-1; tentatively, D is TRBD1 (5 bases). Germline CDR1 SGHTA, CDR2 FQGNSA. The CDR3 is 12 residues long. V lost 4 bases, J lost 9 bases, and 10 bases lay in between. CDR3 nucleotide sequence: TGTGCCAGCAGCTCCCGCCAGGGTGAGCAGTTCTTC. It translates to CASSSRQGEQFF.